In its sample, the clone carrying this T cell receptor beta chain was seen many times. Antigen specificity is unknown. The cDNA was produced through 5'RACE with 10-nucleotide random UMIs. TCRdb analysed the 5' RACE reads with MiXCR anew, one entry per CDR3 protein. The sample records 55,000 or so distinct CDR3 sequences, over 3.5% being singletons. The data derive from a study of neurological immune-mediated disorders. Germline V gene data show CDR1 as SGHKS and CDR2 as YYEKEE (reference sequence). V shed 0 bases and J shed 6 bases, with 9 bases lying between them. The CDR3 sequence is 14 residues long. Study findings and constraints: When the repertoires were sorted by phylogenetic grouping, those of 18 of 34 multiple sclerosis patients ended up in one related-CDR3 cluster, a possible signature. None of the CDR3 amino acid sequences of expanded clones were shared across subjects, and this suggested private repertoires in all groups. None of the features examined (clinical or MRI) was associated with the multiple sclerosis repertoire cluster.

The rearrangement uses TRBV5-5 and TRBJ2-2, with D perhaps being TRBD1 or TRBD2 (5 bases each). The sample taken for sequencing was CD4+ T cells from blood. The receptor was derived from a woman aged 40 to 49 with multiple sclerosis. CDR3 sequence reads: CASSLAMGAGELFF. CDR3 coding DNA: TGTGCCAGCAGCTTGGCTATGGGGGCCGGGGAGCTGTTTTTT.